Following are 21 T cell receptor beta chains from one sample sequenced in a study of shared clonotypes between healthy human individuals. The table came from immunoSEQ multiplex PCR; TCRdb's copy has only in-frame clones and leaves some out. The sample has more than 2 million clones, roughly 95% seen once. Positive CCR7 selection of CD45RO-negative cells yielded the naive CD8 cells, and terminally differentiated effector memory CD45RA+ cells were excluded. The sequencing sample was made of naive CD8+ T cells sorted from blood. All receptors come from a young man in good health.

The chain combines TRBV12-1 with TRBJ2-7. TRBV12-1 is recorded as a pseudogene. This CDR3 comprises 19 residues. CDR3 loop: CASSFVSSGGDRTPYEQYF. The CDR3 region has the DNA TGTGCCAGCAGCTTTGTTTCCTCGGGGGGGGACAGGACTCCCTACGAGCAGTACTTC.

The J gene is TRBJ1-1, the V gene TRBV27; D ambiguous. With 0 bases removed from V and 11 bases from J, the gap between germline ends came to 16 bases. The CDR3 spans 14 residues. Germline assignment: CDR1 MNHEY and CDR2 SMNVEV (reference sequence). CDR3 amino acids: CASSLSPLAVRAFF. The CDR3 DNA sequence: TGTGCCAGCAGTTTATCCCCTCTCGCGGTTCGTGCTTTCTTT.

This clone has only one observation. V and J are TRBV29-1 and TRBJ1-2; D gene ambiguous. V lost 0 bases and J 1 base, leaving 12 bases between the germline ends. The germline gives CDR1 SQVTM, CDR2 ANQGSEA. This CDR3 has 15 amino acids. In DNA form, the CDR3 reads TGCAGCGTTGAAGATCAGAACGCGTTTAACTATGGCTACACCTTC. Residues: CSVEDQNAFNYGYTF. Together with reference TRBV29-1 and TRBJ1-2, the CDR3 gives the full variable domain: SAVISQKPSRDICQRGTSLTIQCQVDSQVTMMFWYRQQPGQSLTLIATANQGSEATYESGFVIDKFPISRPNLTFSTLTVSNMSPEDSSIYLCSVEDQNAFNYGYTFGSGTRLTVV.

The chain combines TRBV6-6 with TRBJ2-7; 9 nucleotides line up with TRBD2. The CDR3 spans 15 residues. V was pared by 0 bases and J by 3 bases, with 3 bases of the junction left unmatched. Germline V gene sequence: CDR1 MNHNY, CDR2 SVGAGI (reference sequence). The DNA of the CDR3 is TGTGCCAGCAGTTACTCGGCTAGCGGGAACTACGAGCAGTACTTC. Translated, it gives CASSYSASGNYEQYF.

V and J are TRBV9 and TRBJ1-3; D call uncertain. Germline V gene lookup returns CDR1 SGDLS and CDR2 YYNGEE. V was trimmed by 0 bases and J by 0 bases, leaving 7 bases between them. The CDR3 runs to 15 residues. The CDR3 DNA reads TGTGCCAGCAGCGTAGAAAGTATCTCTGGAAACACCATATATTTT. It yields the protein CASSVESISGNTIYF.

The chain's CDR3 is CASSPWSDVEIIGAGELFF. Here the CDR3 DNA reads TGTGCCAGCAGCCCGTGGTCGGACGTCGAAATAATCGGGGCCGGGGAGCTGTTTTTT. V is TRBV5-4 and J is TRBJ2-2; the D gene is possibly TRBD2 (5 bases). V lost 4 bases, J lost 6 bases, and 28 bases lay in between. CDR1 and CDR2 from the germline V gene are SGHNT and YYREEE (reference sequence). The CDR3 covers 19 residues.

The chain uses TRBV9 and TRBJ1-2, with D maybe TRBD1 (5 bases). This CDR3 comprises 15 residues. The V gene lost 3 bases and the J gene lost 0 bases, with 12 bases spanning the gap. Germline V gene lookup returns CDR1 SGDLS and CDR2 YYNGEE. In DNA, the CDR3 is TGTGCCAGCAGCGCCGTCCGGGGCCCTAACTATGGCTACACCTTC. This codes for CASSAVRGPNYGYTF.

This chain connects TRBV19 to TRBJ2-7, with 10 bases lining up with TRBD2. Trimming at V came to 0 bases and at J to 5 bases, leaving 7 bases not matched to a gene. Germline values: CDR1 LNHDA, CDR2 SQIVND (reference sequence). The CDR3 is made up of 16 amino acids. The CDR3 sequence is CASSIDSGRALHEQYF. In nucleotides, the CDR3 is TGTGCCAGTAGTATAGACAGCGGGAGGGCCCTCCACGAGCAGTACTTC.

Details on this clone: At the DNA level, this CDR3 is encoded by other sequences in the same sample as well. The rearrangement links TRBV19 to TRBJ2-7; TRBD1 is a possible D gene (6 bases). There are 13 residues in the CDR3. Per germline, CDR1 LNHDA and CDR2 SQIVND (reference sequence). The V end was cut by 0 bases, the J end by 3 bases, with 6 bases between. The CDR3 DNA sequence: TGTGCCAGTAGTATAGAACAGGGCTACGAGCAGTACTTC. Translation: CASSIEQGYEQYF.

The rearrangement uses TRBV7-9 and TRBJ2-7, with TRBD2 matching 11 bases. The CDR3 has 18 amino acids. Trimming cost V 5 bases and J 4 bases; bases outside gene matches: 16. Germline assignment: CDR1 SEHNR and CDR2 FQNEAQ (reference sequence). CDR3 loop: CASSPPGVAGGPGYEQYF. For the CDR3, the DNA is TGTGCCAGCAGCCCCCCCGGGGTAGCGGGGGGGCCGGGTTACGAGCAGTACTTC.

The rearrangement uses TRBV4-1 and TRBJ1-4; D unresolved. The CDR3 spans 14 residues. Germline CDR1 reads MGHRA; CDR2 reads YSYEKL. The ends were cut back, 4 bases at V and 6 bases at J, with 12 bases in the middle. The CDR3 sequence: CASSREDLDEKLFF. DNA of the CDR3: TGCGCCAGCAGCCGTGAAGATTTGGATGAAAAACTGTTTTTT.

The rearrangement uses TRBV30 and TRBJ2-6, with D tentatively TRBD1 or TRBD2 (5 bases each). Deletions cut 4 bases from V and 0 bases from J, with 10 bases between. The CDR3 totals 15 residues. Germline lookup yields CDR1 GTSNPN and CDR2 SVGIG (reference sequence). CDR3 DNA: TGTGCCTGGATGGGACCCGGCTCTGGGGCCAACGTCCTGACTTTC. Translating gives CAWMGPGSGANVLTF.

The V call is TRBV10-1, the J call TRBJ2-1, with TRBD2 matching over 11 bases. The trim removed 8 bases at V and 5 bases at J, leaving 8 bases unmatched. The CDR3 has 15 amino acids. Germline CDR1 and CDR2: WNHNN and SYGVQD (reference sequence). DNA for the CDR3: TGCGCCAGCGCCGCCGGGACTAGCGGTAACAATGAGCAGTTCTTC. As protein: CASAAGTSGNNEQFF.

This chain joins TRBV15 and TRBJ1-5; 7 nucleotides align to TRBD1. J was trimmed by 2 bases and V by 5 bases; bases with no gene match: 6. The CDR3 consists of 15 residues. Germline CDR1 and CDR2: LNHNV and YYDKDF (reference sequence). The CDR3 protein is CATSEGAQGNQPQHF. CDR3 bases: TGTGCCACCAGCGAGGGGGCGCAGGGCAATCAGCCCCAGCATTTT.

The chain joins TRBV5-6 to TRBJ1-2; TRBD1 matches at 12 bases. This CDR3 spans 18 amino acids. In germline, CDR1 is SGHDT, CDR2 YYEEEE. Unmatched junction bases numbered 6, after V lost 0 bases and J lost 0 bases. CDR3 in amino acids: CASSLAGTGGRPNYGYTF. In DNA form, the CDR3 reads TGTGCCAGCAGCTTGGCCGGGACAGGGGGCAGGCCTAACTATGGCTACACCTTC.

This chain joins TRBV27 and TRBJ2-7, with D perhaps TRBD1 (5 bases). Germline V gives CDR1 MNHEY, CDR2 SMNVEV (reference sequence). The CDR3 runs 16 residues. V shed 6 bases and J shed 3 bases, with 21 bases lying between them. The CDR3 sequence is CASSLRGSQMIYEQYF. The CDR3 DNA reads as TGTGCCAGCAGCCTAAGGGGCAGCCAGATGATCTACGAGCAGTACTTC.

The V gene is TRBV6-1, the J gene TRBJ2-3; 10 positions match TRBD2. V shed 2 bases, J shed 3 bases, and the junction held 5 bases outside the gene matches. This CDR3 is 16 amino acids long. Looked up from germline, CDR1 is MNHNS and CDR2 is SASEGT. The CDR3: CASSENSGGATDTQYF. The CDR3, as DNA: TGTGCCAGCAGTGAAAACAGCGGGGGGGCGACAGATACGCAGTATTTT.

The rearrangement joins TRBV7-8 to TRBJ1-5; D remains unclear. The CDR3 totals 16 residues. Trimming shortened V by 4 bases and J by 0 bases, and 13 bases separated the two germline ends. CDR1 and CDR2 from the germline V gene are SGHVS and FQNEAQ. The CDR3 protein is CASSSDTGYSNQPQHF. In nucleotides, the CDR3 is TGTGCCAGCAGCTCCGACACGGGTTATAGCAATCAGCCCCAGCATTTT. The full variable domain, in which reference TRBV7-8 and TRBJ1-5 provide the parts outside the CDR3, is GAGVSQSPRYKVAKRGQDVALRCDPISGHVSLFWYQQALGQGPEFLTYFQNEAQLDKSGLPSDRFFAERPEGSVSTLKIQRTQQEDSAVYLCASSSDTGYSNQPQHFGDGTRLSIL.

To note about this clone: Other nucleotide sequences in the sample specify the same CDR3. This chain connects TRBV19 to TRBJ1-1; D remains ambiguous. Looked up from germline, CDR1 is LNHDA and CDR2 is SQIVND (reference sequence). Trimming shortened V by 5 bases and J by 5 bases, and 9 bases separated the two germline ends. The CDR3 sequence is 12 residues long. Here the CDR3 DNA reads TGTGCCAGTAGTCCTGGTGGTACTGAAGCTTTCTTT. Its protein product is CASSPGGTEAFF. Complete variable domain (other parts from reference TRBV19 and TRBJ1-1): DGGITQSPKYLFRKEGQNVTLSCEQNLNHDAMYWYRQDPGQGLRLIYYSQIVNDFQKGDIAEGYSVSREKKESFPLTVTSAQKNPTAFYLCASSPGGTEAFFGQGTRLTVV.

This clone appeared a single time. The chain employs TRBV7-6 and TRBJ2-1; D perhaps matches TRBD2 (6 bases). This CDR3 contains 16 residues. From germline, CDR1 is SGHVS and CDR2 FNYEAQ. V lost 1 base to trimming and J lost 0 bases, with 10 bases between them. CDR3 residues: CASSLVAGSSYNEQFF. CDR3 coding DNA: TGTGCCAGCAGCTTAGTGGCGGGGAGCTCCTACAATGAGCAGTTCTTC.

In its sample, this clone was seen once. The J gene is TRBJ2-2, the V gene TRBV5-6; D is unresolved. V lost 3 bases and J lost 1, with 10 bases in between. Germline lookup yields CDR1 SGHDT and CDR2 YYEEEE. This CDR3 contains 15 residues. CDR3 protein: CASSSDLVNTGELFF. The CDR3 DNA sequence: TGTGCCAGCAGCTCCGACCTGGTGAACACCGGGGAGCTGTTTTTT. Combining the CDR3 with reference TRBV5-6 and TRBJ2-2 gives the whole variable domain DAGVTQSPTHLIKTRGQQVTLRCSPKSGHDTVSWYQQALGQGPQFIFQYYEEEERQRGNFPDRFSGHQFPNYSSELNVNALLLGDSALYLCASSSDLVNTGELFFGEGSRLTVL.